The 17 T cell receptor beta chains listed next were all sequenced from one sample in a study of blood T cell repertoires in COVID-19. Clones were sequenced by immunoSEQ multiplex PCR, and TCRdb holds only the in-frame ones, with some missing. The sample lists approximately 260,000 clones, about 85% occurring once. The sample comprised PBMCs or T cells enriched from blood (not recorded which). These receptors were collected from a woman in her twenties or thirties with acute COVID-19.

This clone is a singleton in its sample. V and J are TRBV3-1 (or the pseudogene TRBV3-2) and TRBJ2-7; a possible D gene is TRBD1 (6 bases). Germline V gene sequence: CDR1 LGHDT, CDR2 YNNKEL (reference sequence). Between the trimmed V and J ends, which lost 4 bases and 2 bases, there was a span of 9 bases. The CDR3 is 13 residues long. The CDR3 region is CASSLDRPYEQYF. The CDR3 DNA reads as TGTGCCAGCAGCCTTGACAGGCCCTACGAGCAGTACTTC.

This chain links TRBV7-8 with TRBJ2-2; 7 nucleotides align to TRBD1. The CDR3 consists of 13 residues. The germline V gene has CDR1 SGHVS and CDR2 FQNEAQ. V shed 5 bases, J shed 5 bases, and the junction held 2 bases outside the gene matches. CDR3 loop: CASSPGQTGELFF. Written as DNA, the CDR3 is TGTGCCAGCAGCCCGGGACAGACCGGGGAGCTGTTTTTT.

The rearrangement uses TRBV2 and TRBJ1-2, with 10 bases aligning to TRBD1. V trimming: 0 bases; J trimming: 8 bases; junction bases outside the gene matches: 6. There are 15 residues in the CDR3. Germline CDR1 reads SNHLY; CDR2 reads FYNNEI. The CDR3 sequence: CASSEAGRTGGGYTF. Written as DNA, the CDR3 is TGTGCCAGCAGTGAAGCAGGGAGGACAGGGGGAGGCTACACCTTC.

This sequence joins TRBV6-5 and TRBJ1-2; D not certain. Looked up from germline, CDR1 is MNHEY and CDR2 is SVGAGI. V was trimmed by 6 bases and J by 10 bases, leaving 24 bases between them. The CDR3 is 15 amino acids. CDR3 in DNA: TGTGCCAGCAGCCCGACCTCCAGGACTGTGGAAGACTACACCTTC. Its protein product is CASSPTSRTVEDYTF.

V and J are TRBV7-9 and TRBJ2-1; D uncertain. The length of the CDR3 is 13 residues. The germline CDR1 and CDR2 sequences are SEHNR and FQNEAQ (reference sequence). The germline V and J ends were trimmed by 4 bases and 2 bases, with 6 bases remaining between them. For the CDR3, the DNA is TGTGCCAGCAGCTCTTCGGCCTACAATGAGCAGTTCTTC. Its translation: CASSSSAYNEQFF.

CDR3 loop: CASSESLVGEKLFF. CDR3 sequence (DNA): TGTGCCAGCAGCGAGTCCCTGGTTGGTGAAAAACTGTTTTTT. The rearrangement links TRBV2 to TRBJ1-4, with no clear D. Deletions cut 6 bases from V and 7 bases from J, with 15 bases between. Germline loops: CDR1 SNHLY, CDR2 FYNNEI. The CDR3 runs to 14 residues.

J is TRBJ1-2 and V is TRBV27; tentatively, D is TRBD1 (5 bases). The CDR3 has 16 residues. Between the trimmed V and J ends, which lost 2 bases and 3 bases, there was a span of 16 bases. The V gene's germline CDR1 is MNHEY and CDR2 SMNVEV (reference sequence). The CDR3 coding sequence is TGTGCCAGCAGTTTAGCGGGGTGGGGGGGGTACTATGGCTACACCTTC. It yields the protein CASSLAGWGGYYGYTF.

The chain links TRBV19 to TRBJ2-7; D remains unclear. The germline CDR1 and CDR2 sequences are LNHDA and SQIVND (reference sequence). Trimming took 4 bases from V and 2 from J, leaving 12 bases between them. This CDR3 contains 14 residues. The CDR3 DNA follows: TGTGCCAGTAGTAGAGGATCACCCCCCTACGAGCAGTACTTC. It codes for CASSRGSPPYEQYF. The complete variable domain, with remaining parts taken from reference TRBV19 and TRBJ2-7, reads DGGITQSPKYLFRKEGQNVTLSCEQNLNHDAMYWYRQDPGQGLRLIYYSQIVNDFQKGDIAEGYSVSREKKESFPLTVTSAQKNPTAFYLCASSRGSPPYEQYFGPGTRLTVT.

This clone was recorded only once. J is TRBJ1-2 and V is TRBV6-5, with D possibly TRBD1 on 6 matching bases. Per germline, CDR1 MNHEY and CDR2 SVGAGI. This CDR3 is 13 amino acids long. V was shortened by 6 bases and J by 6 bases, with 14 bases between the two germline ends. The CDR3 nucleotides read TGTGCCAGCAGCCCATCCGGGGGGCATGGCTACACCTTC. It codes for CASSPSGGHGYTF.

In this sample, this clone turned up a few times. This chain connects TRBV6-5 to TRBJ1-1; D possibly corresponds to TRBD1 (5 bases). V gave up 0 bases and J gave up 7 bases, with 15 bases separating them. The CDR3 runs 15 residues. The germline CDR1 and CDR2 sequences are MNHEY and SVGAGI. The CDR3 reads CASSYSAGPHNEAFF. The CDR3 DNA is TGTGCCAGCAGTTACTCGGCAGGGCCACACAATGAAGCTTTCTTT.

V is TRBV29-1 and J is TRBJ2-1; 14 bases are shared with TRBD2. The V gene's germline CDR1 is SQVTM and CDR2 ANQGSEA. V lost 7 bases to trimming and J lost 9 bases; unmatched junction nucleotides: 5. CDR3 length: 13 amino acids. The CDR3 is CSAGTSGRREQFF. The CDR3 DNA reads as TGCAGCGCCGGGACTAGCGGGAGACGTGAGCAGTTCTTC.

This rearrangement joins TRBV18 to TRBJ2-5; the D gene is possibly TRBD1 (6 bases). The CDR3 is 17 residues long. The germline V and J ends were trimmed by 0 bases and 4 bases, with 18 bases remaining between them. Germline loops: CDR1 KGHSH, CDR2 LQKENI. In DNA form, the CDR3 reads TGTGCCAGCTCACCACCCGGTGCAGGGGCCACAGGAGAGACCCAGTACTTC. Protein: CASSPPGAGATGETQYF.

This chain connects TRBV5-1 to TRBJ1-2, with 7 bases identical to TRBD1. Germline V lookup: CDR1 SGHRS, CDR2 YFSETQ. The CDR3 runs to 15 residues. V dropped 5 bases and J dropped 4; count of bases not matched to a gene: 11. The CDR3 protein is CASSEGQDLPYGYTF. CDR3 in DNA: TGCGCCAGCAGTGAAGGACAGGATCTACCCTATGGCTACACCTTC.

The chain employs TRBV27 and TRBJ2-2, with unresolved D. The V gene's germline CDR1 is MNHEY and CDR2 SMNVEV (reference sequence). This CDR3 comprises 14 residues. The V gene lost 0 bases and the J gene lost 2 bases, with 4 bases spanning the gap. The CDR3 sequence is CASSLSYNTGELFF. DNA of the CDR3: TGTGCCAGCAGTTTATCGTATAACACCGGGGAGCTGTTTTTT.

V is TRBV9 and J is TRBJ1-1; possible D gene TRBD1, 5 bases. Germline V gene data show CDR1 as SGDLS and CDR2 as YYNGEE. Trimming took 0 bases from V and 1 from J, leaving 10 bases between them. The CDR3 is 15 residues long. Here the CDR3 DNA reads TGTGCCAGCAGCGTAGCGGACACTCCGAACACTGAAGCTTTCTTT. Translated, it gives CASSVADTPNTEAFF.

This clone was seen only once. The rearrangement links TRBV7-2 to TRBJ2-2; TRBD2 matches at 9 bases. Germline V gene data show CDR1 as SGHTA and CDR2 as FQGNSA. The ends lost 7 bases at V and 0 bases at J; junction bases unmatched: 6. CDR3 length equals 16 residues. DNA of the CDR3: TGTGCCAGCAAGGAGACTAGCGGTGCGAACACCGGGGAGCTGTTTTTT. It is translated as CASKETSGANTGELFF. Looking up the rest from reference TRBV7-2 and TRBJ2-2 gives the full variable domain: GAGVSQSPSNKVTEKGKDVELRCDPISGHTALYWYRQSLGQGLEFLIYFQGNSAPDKSGLPSDRFSAERTGGSVSTLTIQRTQQEDSAVYLCASKETSGANTGELFFGEGSRLTVL.

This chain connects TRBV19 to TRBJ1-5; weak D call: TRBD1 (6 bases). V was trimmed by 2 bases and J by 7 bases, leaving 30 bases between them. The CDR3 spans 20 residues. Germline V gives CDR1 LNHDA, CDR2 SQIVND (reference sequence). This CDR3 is CASSIPPRLNRVGFLQPQHF. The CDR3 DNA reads TGTGCCAGTAGTATACCCCCACGTCTAAACAGGGTCGGGTTCTTGCAGCCCCAGCATTTT.